Reported below is one T cell receptor beta chain. Its specificity is not known. The data are from a study of neoadjuvant anti-PD-1 for oral cavity cancer. Time point of the sample: after neoadjuvant nivolumab, at surgical resection. These oral cavity squamous cell carcinomas were HPV-negative and locally advanced. PBMCs were not maintained or expanded in culture before analysis. V was pared by 9 bases and J by 4 bases, with 13 bases of the junction left unmatched. The germline CDR1 and CDR2 sequences are SNHLY and FYNNEI. The CDR3 loop spans 15 amino acids. Repertoires were generated with immunoSEQ multiplex PCR, while TCRdb's copy carries only in-frame clones and drops some. Found here are about 9,500 clones, around 68% of them singletons; the top ten hold roughly 4.5%. Points from the study as a whole: After neoadjuvant nivolumab, PBMC T cell clonality was significantly higher in non-responders than responders. Higher pretreatment blood Treg/Th17 ratios correlated with higher pretreatment blood and lower post-treatment tumor TCRbeta clonality.

The receptor was isolated from a person aged 35-79 years with oral cavity squamous cell carcinoma. V gene TRBV2 combines with J gene TRBJ2-5; TRBD1 matches at 8 bases. Material: PBMCs, obtained after nivolumab (anti-PD-1) treatment. The CDR3 nucleotides read TGTGCCAGTAGGCGACAGGGGTTGTTCGGAGAGACCCAGTACTTC. Translation: CASRRQGLFGETQYF.